In this sample, the clone carrying this TCR beta chain turned up a few times. Antigen unknown. Treatment: approximately nine-day PBMC culture with coronavirus spike peptide pools or control peptides (ViraFEST assay). The data belong to a study of vaccination and CD4 T cells after COVID-19. About the research overall: Stimuli were overlapping spike peptide pools of SARS-CoV-2 and three common cold coronaviruses (HCoV-NL63, HCoV-OC43, HCoV-229E).

V was cut by 1 base and J by 0 bases, with 7 bases left in between. Germline V gives CDR1 SGHTA, CDR2 FQGNSA. CDR3 length equals 15 residues. Researchers used the Oncomine TCR Beta short-read assay to sequence DNA from cultured CD4+ T cells. Genomic DNA from cultured CD4+ T cells was extracted. TCRdb reprocessed the PCR reads via MiXCR and lists one record per CDR3 protein. The sample lists approximately 20,000 distinct CDR3 sequences, just over 60% seen once, with around 8% in the top ten. The sample was CD4+ T cells from blood, cultured in vitro. The TCR comes from a human donor who had recovered from COVID-19. The V gene is TRBV7-2, the J gene TRBJ1-5; D possibly corresponds to TRBD1 (5 bases). CDR3 nucleotides: TGTGCCAGCAGCTTAGACAGGTATAGCAATCAGCCCCAGCATTTT. It is translated as CASSLDRYSNQPQHF.